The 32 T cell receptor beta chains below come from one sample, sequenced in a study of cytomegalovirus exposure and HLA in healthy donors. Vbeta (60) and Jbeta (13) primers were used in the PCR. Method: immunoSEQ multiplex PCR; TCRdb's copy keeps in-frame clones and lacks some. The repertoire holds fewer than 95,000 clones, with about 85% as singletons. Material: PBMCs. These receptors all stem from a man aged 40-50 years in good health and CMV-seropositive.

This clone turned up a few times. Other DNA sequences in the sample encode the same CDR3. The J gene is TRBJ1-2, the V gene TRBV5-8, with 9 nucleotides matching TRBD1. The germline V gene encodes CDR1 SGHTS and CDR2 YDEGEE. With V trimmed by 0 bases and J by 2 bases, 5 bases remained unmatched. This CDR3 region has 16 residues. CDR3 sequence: CASSLGGQGKNYGYTF. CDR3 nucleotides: TGTGCCAGCAGCTTGGGGGGACAGGGAAAGAACTATGGCTACACCTTC.

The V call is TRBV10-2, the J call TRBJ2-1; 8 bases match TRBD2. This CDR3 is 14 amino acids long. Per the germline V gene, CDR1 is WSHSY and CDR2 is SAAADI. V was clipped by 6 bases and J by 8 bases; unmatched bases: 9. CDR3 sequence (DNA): TGCGCCAGCAGCAGCGGGAGATCGGGTTATGAGCAGTTCTTC. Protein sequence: CASSSGRSGYEQFF.

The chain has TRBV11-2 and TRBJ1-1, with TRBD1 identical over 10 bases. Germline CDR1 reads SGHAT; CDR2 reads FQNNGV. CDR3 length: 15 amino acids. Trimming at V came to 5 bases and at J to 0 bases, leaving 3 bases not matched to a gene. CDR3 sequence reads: CASSPDRGVNTEAFF. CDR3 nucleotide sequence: TGTGCCAGCAGCCCGGACAGGGGGGTGAACACTGAAGCTTTCTTT.

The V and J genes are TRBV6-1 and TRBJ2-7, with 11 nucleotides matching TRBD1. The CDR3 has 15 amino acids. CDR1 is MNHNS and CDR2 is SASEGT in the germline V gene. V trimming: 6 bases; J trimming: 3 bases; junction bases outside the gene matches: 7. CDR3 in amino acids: CASSGGQGGYYEQYF. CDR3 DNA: TGTGCCAGCAGCGGGGGACAGGGGGGTTACTACGAGCAGTACTTC.

This CDR3 is CASSAGLNSPLHF. CDR3 in DNA: TGCGCCAGCAGCGCAGGGTTAAATTCACCCCTCCACTTT. This rearrangement joins TRBV5-1 to TRBJ1-6; possible D gene TRBD1, 5 bases. This CDR3 is 13 amino acids long. Per the germline V gene, CDR1 is SGHRS and CDR2 is YFSETQ. Trimming removed 4 bases at V and 7 bases at J, with 9 bases between.

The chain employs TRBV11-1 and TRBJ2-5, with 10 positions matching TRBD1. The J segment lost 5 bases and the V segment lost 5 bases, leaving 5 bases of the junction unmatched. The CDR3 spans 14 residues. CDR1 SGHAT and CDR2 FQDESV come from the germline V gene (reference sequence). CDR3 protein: CASSPSDRGETQYF. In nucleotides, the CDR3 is TGTGCCAGCAGCCCTTCGGACAGGGGGGAGACCCAGTACTTC.

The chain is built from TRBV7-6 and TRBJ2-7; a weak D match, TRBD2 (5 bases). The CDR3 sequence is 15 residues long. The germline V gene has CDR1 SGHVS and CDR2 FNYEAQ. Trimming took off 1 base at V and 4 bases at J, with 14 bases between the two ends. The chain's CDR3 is CASSLGSGVRYEQYF. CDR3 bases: TGTGCCAGCAGCTTAGGGTCCGGGGTGAGGTACGAGCAGTACTTC.

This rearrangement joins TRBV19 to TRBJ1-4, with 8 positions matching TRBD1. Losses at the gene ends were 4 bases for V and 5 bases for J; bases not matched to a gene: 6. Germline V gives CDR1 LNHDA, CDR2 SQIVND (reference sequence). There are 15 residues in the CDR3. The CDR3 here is CASSTDRGSNEKLFF. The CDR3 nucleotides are TGTGCCAGTAGTACCGACAGGGGTTCAAATGAAAAACTGTTTTTT.

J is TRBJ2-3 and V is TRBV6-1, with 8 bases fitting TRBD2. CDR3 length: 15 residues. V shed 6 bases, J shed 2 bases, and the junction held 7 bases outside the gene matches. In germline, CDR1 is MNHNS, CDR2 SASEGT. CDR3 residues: CASRIAGIYTDTQYF. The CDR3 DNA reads TGTGCCAGCAGAATAGCGGGGATCTACACAGATACGCAGTATTTT.

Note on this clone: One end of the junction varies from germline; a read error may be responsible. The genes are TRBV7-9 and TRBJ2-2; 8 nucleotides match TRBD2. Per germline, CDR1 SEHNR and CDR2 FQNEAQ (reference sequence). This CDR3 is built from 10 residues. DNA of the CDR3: TGTTCCAGCGGGGGCCGGGAGCTGTTTTTT. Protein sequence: CSSGGRELFF.

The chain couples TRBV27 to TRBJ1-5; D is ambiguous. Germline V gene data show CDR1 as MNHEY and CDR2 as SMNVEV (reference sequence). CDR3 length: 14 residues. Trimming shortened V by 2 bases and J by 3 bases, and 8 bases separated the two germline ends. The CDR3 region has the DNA TGTGCCAGCAGTTTACGGCGGATCAATCAGCCCCAGCATTTT. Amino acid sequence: CASSLRRINQPQHF.

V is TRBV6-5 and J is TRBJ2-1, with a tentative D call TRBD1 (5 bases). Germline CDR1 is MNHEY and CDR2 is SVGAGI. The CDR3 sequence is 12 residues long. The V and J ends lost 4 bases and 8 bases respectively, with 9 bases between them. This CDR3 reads CASSSAGHEQFF. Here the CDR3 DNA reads TGTGCCAGCAGTTCCGCAGGGCATGAGCAGTTCTTC.

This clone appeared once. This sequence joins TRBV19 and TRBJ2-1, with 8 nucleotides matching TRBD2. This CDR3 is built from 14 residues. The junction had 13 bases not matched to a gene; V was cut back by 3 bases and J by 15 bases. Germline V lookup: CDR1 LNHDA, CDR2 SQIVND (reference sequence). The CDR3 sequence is CASSISLAGGRSFF. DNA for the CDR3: TGTGCCAGTAGTATTTCCCTGGCGGGGGGAAGGTCGTTCTTC. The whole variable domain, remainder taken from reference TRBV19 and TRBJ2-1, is DGGITQSPKYLFRKEGQNVTLSCEQNLNHDAMYWYRQDPGQGLRLIYYSQIVNDFQKGDIAEGYSVSREKKESFPLTVTSAQKNPTAFYLCASSISLAGGRSFFGPGTRLTVL.

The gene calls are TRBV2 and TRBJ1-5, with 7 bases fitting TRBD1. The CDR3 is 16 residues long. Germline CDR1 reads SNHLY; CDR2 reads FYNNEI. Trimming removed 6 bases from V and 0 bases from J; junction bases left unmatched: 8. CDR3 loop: CASSLMWDSSNQPQHF. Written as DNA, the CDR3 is TGTGCCAGCAGCCTAATGTGGGACAGTAGCAATCAGCCCCAGCATTTT.

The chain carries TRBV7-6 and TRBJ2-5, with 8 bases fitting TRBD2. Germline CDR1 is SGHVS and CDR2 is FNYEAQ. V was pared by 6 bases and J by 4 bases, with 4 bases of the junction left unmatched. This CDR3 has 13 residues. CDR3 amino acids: CASSWSGGETQYF. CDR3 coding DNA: TGTGCCAGCAGTTGGAGCGGGGGAGAGACCCAGTACTTC. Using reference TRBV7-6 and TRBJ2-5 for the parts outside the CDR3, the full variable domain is GAGVSQSPRYKVTKRGQDVALRCDPISGHVSLYWYRQALGQGPEFLTYFNYEAQQDKSGLPNDRFSAERPEGSISTLTIQRTEQRDSAMYRCASSWSGGETQYFGPGTRLLVL.

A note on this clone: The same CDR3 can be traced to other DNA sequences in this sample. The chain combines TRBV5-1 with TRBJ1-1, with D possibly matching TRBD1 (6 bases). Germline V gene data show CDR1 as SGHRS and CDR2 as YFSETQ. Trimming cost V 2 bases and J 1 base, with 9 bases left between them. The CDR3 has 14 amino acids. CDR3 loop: CASSLQGPNTEAFF. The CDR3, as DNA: TGCGCCAGCAGCTTACAGGGCCCGAACACTGAAGCTTTCTTT.

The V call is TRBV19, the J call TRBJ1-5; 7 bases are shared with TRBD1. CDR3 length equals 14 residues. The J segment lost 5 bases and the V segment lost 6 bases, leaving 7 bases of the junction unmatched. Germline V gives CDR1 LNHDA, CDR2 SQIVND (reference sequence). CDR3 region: CASRARQGDQPQHF. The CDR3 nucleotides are TGTGCCAGTAGGGCCAGACAGGGAGATCAGCCCCAGCATTTT.

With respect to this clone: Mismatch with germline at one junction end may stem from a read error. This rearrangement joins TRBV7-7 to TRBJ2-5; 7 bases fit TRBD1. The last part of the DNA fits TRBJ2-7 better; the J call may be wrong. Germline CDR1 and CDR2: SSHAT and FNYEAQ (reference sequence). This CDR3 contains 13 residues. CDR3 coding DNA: TGTGCTAGCAGCTCGACCGGGACAGACGAGCAGTACTTC. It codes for CASSSTGTDEQYF.

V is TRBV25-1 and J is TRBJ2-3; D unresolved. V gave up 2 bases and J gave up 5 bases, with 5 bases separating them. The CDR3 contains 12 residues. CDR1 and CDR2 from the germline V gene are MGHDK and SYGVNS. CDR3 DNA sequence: TGTGCCAGCAGTGAAGTCCTAGATACGCAGTATTTT. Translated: CASSEVLDTQYF.

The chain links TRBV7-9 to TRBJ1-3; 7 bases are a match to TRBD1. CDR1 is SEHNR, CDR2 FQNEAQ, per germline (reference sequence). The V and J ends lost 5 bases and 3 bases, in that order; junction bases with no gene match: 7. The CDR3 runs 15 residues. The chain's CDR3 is CASSPTGSYGNTIYF. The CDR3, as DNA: TGTGCCAGCAGCCCGACAGGGAGTTATGGAAACACCATATATTTT.

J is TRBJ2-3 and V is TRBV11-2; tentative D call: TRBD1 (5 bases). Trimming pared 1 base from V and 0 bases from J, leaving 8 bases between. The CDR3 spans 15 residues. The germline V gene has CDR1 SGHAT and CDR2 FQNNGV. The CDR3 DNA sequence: TGTGCCAGCAGCTTAGTGGCAGGGAGCACAGATACGCAGTATTTT. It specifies CASSLVAGSTDTQYF.

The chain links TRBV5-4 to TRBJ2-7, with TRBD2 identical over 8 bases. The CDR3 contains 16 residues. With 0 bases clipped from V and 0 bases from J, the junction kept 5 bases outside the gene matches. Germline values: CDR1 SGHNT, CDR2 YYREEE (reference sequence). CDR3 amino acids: CASSLEIAGHSYEQYF. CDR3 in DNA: TGTGCCAGCAGCTTGGAGATAGCGGGACACTCCTACGAGCAGTACTTC.

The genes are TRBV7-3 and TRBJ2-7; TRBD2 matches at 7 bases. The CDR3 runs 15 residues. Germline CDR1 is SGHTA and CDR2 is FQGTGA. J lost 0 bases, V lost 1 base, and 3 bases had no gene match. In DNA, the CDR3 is TGTGCCAGCAGCTTAATGGCGGGAGCCTCCTACGAGCAGTACTTC. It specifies CASSLMAGASYEQYF.

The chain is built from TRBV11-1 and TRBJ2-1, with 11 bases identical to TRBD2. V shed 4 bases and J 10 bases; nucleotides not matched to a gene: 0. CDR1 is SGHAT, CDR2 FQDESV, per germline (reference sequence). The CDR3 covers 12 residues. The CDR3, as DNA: TGTGCCAGCAGCTCTAGCGGGAGGGAGCAGTTCTTC. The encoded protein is CASSSSGREQFF.

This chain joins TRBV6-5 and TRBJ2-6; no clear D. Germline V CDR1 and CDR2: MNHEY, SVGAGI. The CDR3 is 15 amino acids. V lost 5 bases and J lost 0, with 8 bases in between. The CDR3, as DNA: TGTGCCAGCAGTCCCGGGTTCTCTGGGGCCAACGTCCTGACTTTC. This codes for CASSPGFSGANVLTF.

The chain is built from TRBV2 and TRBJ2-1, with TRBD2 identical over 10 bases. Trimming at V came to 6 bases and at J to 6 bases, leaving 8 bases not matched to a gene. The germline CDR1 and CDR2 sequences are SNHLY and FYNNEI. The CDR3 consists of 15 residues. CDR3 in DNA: TGTGCCAGCAGGGCCGGGACTAGCGTGGGCAATGAGCAGTTCTTC. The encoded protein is CASRAGTSVGNEQFF. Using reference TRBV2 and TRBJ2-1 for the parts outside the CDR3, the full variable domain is EPEVTQTPSHQVTQMGQEVILRCVPISNHLYFYWYRQILGQKVEFLVSFYNNEISEKSEIFDDQFSVERPDGSNFTLKIRSTKLEDSAMYFCASRAGTSVGNEQFFGPGTRLTVL.

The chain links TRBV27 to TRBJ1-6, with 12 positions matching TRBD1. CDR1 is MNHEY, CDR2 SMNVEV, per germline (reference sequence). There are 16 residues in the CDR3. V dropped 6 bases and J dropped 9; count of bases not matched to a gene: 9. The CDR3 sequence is CASRGDRGRSASPLHF. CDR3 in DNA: TGTGCCAGCAGGGGGGACAGGGGGCGTTCTGCTTCACCCCTCCACTTT.

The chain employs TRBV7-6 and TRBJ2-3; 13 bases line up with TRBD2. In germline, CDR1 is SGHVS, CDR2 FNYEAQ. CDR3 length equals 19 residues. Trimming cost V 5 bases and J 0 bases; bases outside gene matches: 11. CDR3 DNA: TGTGCCAGCAGCGGACGGACTAGCGGGAGACAAACTAGCACAGATACGCAGTATTTT. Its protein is CASSGRTSGRQTSTDTQYF.

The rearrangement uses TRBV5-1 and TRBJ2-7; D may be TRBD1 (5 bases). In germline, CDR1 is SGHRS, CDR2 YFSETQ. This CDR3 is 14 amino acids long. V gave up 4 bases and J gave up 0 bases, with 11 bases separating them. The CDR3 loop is CASSLTANSYEQYF. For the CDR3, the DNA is TGCGCCAGCAGCCTGACAGCTAACTCCTACGAGCAGTACTTC.

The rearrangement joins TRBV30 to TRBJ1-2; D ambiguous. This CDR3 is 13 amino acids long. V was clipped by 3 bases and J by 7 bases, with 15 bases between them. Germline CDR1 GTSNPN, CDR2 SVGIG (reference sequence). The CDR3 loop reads CAWSEGRGCGYTF. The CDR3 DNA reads TGTGCCTGGAGCGAAGGGAGAGGATGTGGCTACACCTTC.

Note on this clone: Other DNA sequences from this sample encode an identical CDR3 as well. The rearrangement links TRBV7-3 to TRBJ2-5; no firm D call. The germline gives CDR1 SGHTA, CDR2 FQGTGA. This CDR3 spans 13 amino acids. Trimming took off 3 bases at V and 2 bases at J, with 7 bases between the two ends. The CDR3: CASSLSRQETQYF. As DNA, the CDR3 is TGTGCCAGCAGCTTGTCCCGTCAAGAGACCCAGTACTTC.

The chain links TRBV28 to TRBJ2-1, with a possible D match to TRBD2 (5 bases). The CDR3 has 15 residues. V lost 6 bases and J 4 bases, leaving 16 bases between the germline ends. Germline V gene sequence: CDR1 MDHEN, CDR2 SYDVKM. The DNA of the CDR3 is TGTGCCAGCAGCCCTCTGACGGGATTATACAATGAGCAGTTCTTC. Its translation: CASSPLTGLYNEQFF.